This entry features one T cell receptor (beta chain) sequence. Authors' data handling: Reference gene primer amplification gave estimated nucleated cell counts. Clones were read by immunoSEQ multiplex PCR, and TCRdb kept only the in-frame ones, dropping some. V and J calls and clone size come straight from that table; D and trimming were deduced from the DNA. Counted here are 200,000 or so clones, around 81% occurring once; the ten biggest clones make up approximately 2.9%. The sample is drawn from a study of blood T cell repertoires in COVID-19. As for the study in general: Acute and convalescent COVID-19 specimens originated in the United States, Italy and Spain. Sample material is recorded as cDNA or gDNA derived from T cells, B-cell-depleted T cells, or PBMCs.

Germline trimming cut 0 bases from V and 4 bases from J; bases unmatched to any gene: 4. The germline V gene encodes CDR1 MGHRA and CDR2 YSYEKL. The length of the CDR3 is 15 residues. Source material: peripheral blood. This clonotype was obtained from a woman under 40 who had recovered from COVID-19. The rearrangement joins TRBV4-1 to TRBJ1-1; TRBD1 matches 8 bases. In DNA form, the CDR3 reads TGCGCCAGCAGCCAAGATTGGACAGGGTCCACTGAAGCTTTCTTT. Its protein product is CASSQDWTGSTEAFF.